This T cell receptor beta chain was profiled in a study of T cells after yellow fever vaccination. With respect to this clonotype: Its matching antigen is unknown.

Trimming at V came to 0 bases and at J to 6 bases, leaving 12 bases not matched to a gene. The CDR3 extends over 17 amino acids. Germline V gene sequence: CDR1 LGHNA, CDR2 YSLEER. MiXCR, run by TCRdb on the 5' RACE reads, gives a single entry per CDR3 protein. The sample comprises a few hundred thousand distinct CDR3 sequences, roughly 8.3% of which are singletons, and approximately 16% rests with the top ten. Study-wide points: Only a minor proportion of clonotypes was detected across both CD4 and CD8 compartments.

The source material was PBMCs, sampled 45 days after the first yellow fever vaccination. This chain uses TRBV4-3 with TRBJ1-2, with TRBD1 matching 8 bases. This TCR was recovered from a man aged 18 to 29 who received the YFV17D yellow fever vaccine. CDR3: CASSQETGVRTGNGYTF. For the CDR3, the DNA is TGCGCCAGCAGCCAAGAAACGGGAGTCAGGACAGGGAATGGCTACACCTTC.